This TCR beta chain was documented in a study of T cells in Graves' hyperthyroidism and ophthalmopathy. The study, taken as a whole, reports: The model foresaw ophthalmopathy a median roughly 6 months prior to onset.

It was RNA transcripts that yielded the amplified TCR beta CDR3 regions. When the TCR CDR3 underwent first-round RT-PCR, the HTBI primer set was used. TCRdb reanalysed the multiplex PCR reads using MiXCR and keeps one entry per CDR3 protein. The sample records about 360,000 distinct CDR3 sequences, 13% being singletons. In regard to this clonotype: The target antigen is unknown.

Patients were excluded because of uncontrolled infection, other autoimmune disease, pregnancy or lactation. Diagnosis rested on symptoms, serum thyroxine and TRAb, thyroid ultrasound, and orbital computed tomography. The sequenced material came from blood. The TCR was taken from a woman aged 18-29 years with Graves' hyperthyroidism.

CDR3 sequence reads: CASSSRQGIIRVTNEKLFF. The CDR3, as DNA: TGTGCCAGCAGTTCCCGACAGGGAATTATTCGGGTAACTAATGAAAAACTGTTTTTT. This rearrangement joins TRBV27 to TRBJ1-4; 7 nucleotides match TRBD1. The V and J ends lost 4 bases and 1 base, in that order; junction bases with no gene match: 15. The germline gives CDR1 MNHEY, CDR2 SMNVEV (reference sequence). The CDR3 runs 19 residues.